The 14 T cell receptor beta chains presented below share a single source sample, sequenced in a study of blood T cell repertoires in COVID-19 (TCRdb year 2020). Receptor amplification or capture employed the immunoSEQ multiplex PCR assay. TCRdb carries this immuneACCESS record with in-frame sequences only. Its versions omit some clonotypes, under half of them owing to an unresolved V gene in the studies checked, with the rest unexplained. For this sample the table gives fewer than 300,000 clones, of which about 85% were detected only once. The leading ten clones occupy roughly 15% of the sample. Sample: peripheral blood. Receptor source: a human donor in a cohort sampled during active COVID-19.

Only a few counts were recorded for this clone. The chain links TRBV3-1 (or the pseudogene TRBV3-2) to TRBJ2-1; the match to TRBD2 covers 9 bases. V dropped 5 bases and J dropped 7; count of bases not matched to a gene: 9. Germline V gene sequence: CDR1 LGHDT, CDR2 YNNKEL (reference sequence). This CDR3 spans 15 amino acids. The CDR3 coding sequence is TGTGCCAGCAGCTCAGCGGGAGGATTTGGGAATGAGCAGTTCTTC. It translates to CASSSAGGFGNEQFF.

CDR3 DNA: TGTGCCAGCAGCCAAACTCGGGGGAATCAGCCCCAGCATTTT. Translated, it gives CASSQTRGNQPQHF. The chain recombines TRBV3-1 (or the pseudogene TRBV3-2) with TRBJ1-5; D is perhaps TRBD1 (5 bases). Germline V lookup: CDR1 LGHDT, CDR2 YNNKEL (reference sequence). V dropped 2 bases and J dropped 4 bases, with 9 bases sitting between them. CDR3 length equals 14 residues.

The rearrangement links TRBV3-1 (or the pseudogene TRBV3-2) to TRBJ1-2; the D gene is possibly TRBD1 (5 bases). The CDR3 is 13 residues long. Germline V lookup: CDR1 LGHDT, CDR2 YNNKEL (reference sequence). Trimming pared 4 bases from V and 7 bases from J, leaving 13 bases between. The CDR3 loop reads CASSPQERSGYTF. DNA of the CDR3: TGTGCCAGCAGCCCACAGGAAAGGAGTGGCTACACCTTC.

The CDR3 sequence: CASSPRTTTYEQYF. The CDR3 DNA reads as TGCGCCAGCAGCCCGCGGACTACGACCTACGAGCAGTACTTC. The chain carries TRBV5-1 and TRBJ2-7; D perhaps matches TRBD2 (6 bases). This CDR3 spans 14 amino acids. V was clipped by 4 bases and J by 2 bases, with 13 bases between them. The germline gives CDR1 SGHRS, CDR2 YFSETQ.

The chain recombines TRBV19 with TRBJ1-1, with TRBD1 matching over 7 bases. CDR1 LNHDA and CDR2 SQIVND come from the germline V gene (reference sequence). V gave up 7 bases and J gave up 0 bases; unmatched junction bases: 5. This CDR3 contains 14 residues. The CDR3 bases are TGTGCCAGTAAAAGGACAGGAGTGAACACTGAAGCTTTCTTT. Protein sequence: CASKRTGVNTEAFF. Full variable domain (rest looked up from reference TRBV19 and TRBJ1-1): DGGITQSPKYLFRKEGQNVTLSCEQNLNHDAMYWYRQDPGQGLRLIYYSQIVNDFQKGDIAEGYSVSREKKESFPLTVTSAQKNPTAFYLCASKRTGVNTEAFFGQGTRLTVV.

This chain uses TRBV6-6 with TRBJ2-5, with D perhaps matching TRBD2 (6 bases). Germline CDR1 MNHNY, CDR2 SVGAGI (reference sequence). This CDR3 is 15 amino acids long. V shed 6 bases and J shed 6 bases, with 20 bases lying between them. CDR3 coding DNA: TGTGCCAGCAGATCCTTTGGGCTTGCGGGGAAGACCCAGTACTTC. Translating it yields CASRSFGLAGKTQYF.

This rearrangement joins TRBV5-6 to TRBJ2-7, with TRBD1 matching over 7 bases. V gave up 2 bases and J gave up 2 bases; unmatched junction bases: 7. Germline values: CDR1 SGHDT, CDR2 YYEEEE. There are 15 residues in the CDR3. The DNA for the CDR3 is TGTGCCAGCAGCTTTTGGGGGACAGAAGCCTACGAGCAGTACTTC. Its translation is CASSFWGTEAYEQYF.

The chain combines TRBV11-2 with TRBJ2-1; 7 positions agree with TRBD2. The V gene's germline CDR1 is SGHAT and CDR2 FQNNGV. With 1 base clipped from V and 4 bases from J, the junction kept 4 bases outside the gene matches. The CDR3 has 15 amino acids. Here the CDR3 reads CASSLGSGIYNEQFF. The CDR3 region has the DNA TGTGCCAGCAGCTTAGGCAGCGGGATTTACAATGAGCAGTTCTTC.

V gene TRBV5-1 combines with J gene TRBJ2-1; 7 bases match TRBD1. V lost 0 bases and J lost 10; bases outside the gene matches: 10. The CDR3 spans 15 residues. The germline V gene encodes CDR1 SGHRS and CDR2 YFSETQ. The CDR3 DNA is TGCGCCAGCAGCTTGGGACAGGGCCCGTATAGCGAGCAGTTCTTC. This gives the protein CASSLGQGPYSEQFF.

This clone was seen a single time. The rearrangement links TRBV7-6 to TRBJ1-4; D is unresolved. V lost 1 base and J lost 2, with 14 bases in between. Germline CDR1 SGHVS, CDR2 FNYEAQ. The CDR3 consists of 17 residues. Written as DNA, the CDR3 is TGTGCCAGCAGCTTAGTACCGCAGATGTCGACTAATGAAAAACTGTTTTTT. It specifies CASSLVPQMSTNEKLFF.

This CDR3 reads CASSGTGVHYTF. CDR3 DNA: TGTGCCAGCTCAGGCACAGGGGTCCACTACACCTTC. V usage is TRBV18 and J usage is TRBJ1-2; the match to TRBD1 covers 7 bases. The V and J ends lost 5 bases and 10 bases, in that order; junction bases with no gene match: 7. CDR1 and CDR2 from the germline V gene are KGHSH and LQKENI. CDR3 size: 12 residues.

Here the CDR3 DNA reads TGTGCCAGCTCATCTGGGGGCAGGGGGAACATGAACACTGAAGCTTTCTTT. Residues: CASSSGGRGNMNTEAFF. The chain links TRBV18 to TRBJ1-1, with 7 nucleotides matching TRBD1. Germline CDR1 and CDR2: KGHSH and LQKENI. Unmatched junction bases numbered 12, after V lost 5 bases and J lost 0 bases. The CDR3 runs to 17 residues.

V is TRBV11-2 and J is TRBJ2-1; TRBD1 matches at 11 bases. CDR1 and CDR2 (germline): SGHAT, FQNNGV. The ends lost 3 bases at V and 4 bases at J; junction bases unmatched: 5. This CDR3 spans 16 amino acids. This chain's CDR3 is CASSFRTGGIYNEQFF. In nucleotides, the CDR3 is TGTGCCAGCAGCTTTCGGACAGGGGGCATTTACAATGAGCAGTTCTTC.

The gene calls are TRBV25-1 and TRBJ1-1; 7 nucleotides agree with TRBD1. Germline CDR1 reads MGHDK; CDR2 reads SYGVNS. Germline trimming cut 3 bases from V and 0 bases from J; bases unmatched to any gene: 4. The CDR3 sequence is 15 residues long. CDR3 DNA sequence: TGTGCCAGCAGTGAGACAGGGATCATGAACACTGAAGCTTTCTTT. Its protein product is CASSETGIMNTEAFF.